This T cell receptor beta chain came from a study of blood T cell repertoires in COVID-19. Study context: Some COVID-19 samples were acute and others convalescent; all came from the United States, Italy and Spain. PBMCs, B-cell-depleted T cells, or T cells were the source of the cDNA or gDNA that made up the material.

Source study methods: Reference gene primer amplification gave nucleated cell count estimates. TCRdb's table, derived via immunoSEQ multiplex PCR, lists solely in-frame clones and lacks some. That table gives V, J and clone size, and the DNA gave D and trimming. The sample includes approximately 97,000 clones, about 83% seen only once; the top ten take less than 10%. This clonotype was obtained from a man aged 40-55 years with active or convalescent COVID-19. The sequenced material came from peripheral blood.

The CDR3 sequence is CASSRARTNSGNTIYF. CDR3 bases: TGTGCCAGCAGCCGGGCAAGAACCAACTCTGGAAACACCATATATTTT. This chain connects TRBV3-1 (or the pseudogene TRBV3-2) to TRBJ1-3, with D unresolved. This CDR3 is 16 amino acids long. Per germline, CDR1 LGHDT and CDR2 YNNKEL (reference sequence). V lost 4 bases, J lost 0 bases, and 13 bases lay in between.